This TCR beta chain was recovered during a study of human thymus T cells. Whole-study findings and limits: Across thymic and blood repertoires, the usage of V and J genes appeared to be biased.

Only in-frame clones appear in the TCRdb table, and some are missing; sequencing was by immunoSEQ multiplex PCR. The table records around 44,000 clones, about 94% of them present only once. Blood DNA came from all available leukocytes, not a fixed cell number. This clone was recorded once. The antigen is not known. The sample consisted of blood. The sequence derives from a boy younger than two with a congenital heart defect but otherwise immunologically healthy.

In DNA, the CDR3 is TGCAGCGTTGGTGAGCCCGCATATGGCTACACCTTC. Its translation is CSVGEPAYGYTF. This chain uses TRBV29-1 with TRBJ1-2; D is undetermined. Germline V gene sequence: CDR1 SQVTM, CDR2 ANQGSEA. The V gene lost 4 bases and the J gene lost 5 bases, with 11 bases spanning the gap. This CDR3 comprises 12 residues.